This TCR beta chain was identified in a study of cytomegalovirus exposure and HLA in healthy donors. As to this clone: The antigen remains unidentified.

Primers included in the PCR were 60 Vbeta and 13 Jbeta primers. TCRdb's copy holds only in-frame clones and misses some; the assay was immunoSEQ multiplex PCR. The table includes about 180,000 clones, more than 60% detected once. CDR3 length: 17 amino acids. Germline assignment: CDR1 LGHNA and CDR2 YSLEER. With 0 bases clipped from V and 4 bases from J, the junction kept 7 bases outside the gene matches. Findings of the study overall: Cytomegalovirus-associated TCR beta chains were listed, numbering over 150. Through in vitro validation, three CMV-associated chains were shown to be specific for CMV antigens. A later analysis reportedly found fewer N-insertions in an Asian-associated ancestry cluster than the roughly 700-donor mean. The presence/absence work took it that sequencing depth was about the same across donors.

The source is a man in his late teens or twenties in good health and CMV-seronegative. The chain employs TRBV4-3 and TRBJ2-1, with 9 bases that match TRBD2. The sample was PBMCs. Written as DNA, the CDR3 is TGCGCCAGCAGCCAAGATCGGGCTAGCGGGACGTACAATGAGCAGTTCTTC. This encodes CASSQDRASGTYNEQFF.